This T cell receptor (beta chain) emerged from a study of regulatory T cells in long-lasting Graves disease. About the research overall: Antithyroid drugs had been taken by newly diagnosed Graves' patients for under 3 months.

Libraries of TCR beta came from iRepertoire HTBI primers plus Arm-PCR of CDR3 regions. TCRdb ran MiXCR on the multiplex PCR reads and lists one entry per CDR3 protein. The data hold about 470,000 distinct CDR3 sequences, with around 14% observed a single time. This CDR3 has 14 amino acids. Looked up from germline, CDR1 is SGHNT and CDR2 is YENEEA. This clonotype was seen ten or more times. An end of the junction differs from the germline gene, which may be a read error. Time point in this sample: newly diagnosed GD, antithyroid drugs for less than 3 months. RNA extracted from PBMCs served as the sequencing template. This sample also appeared in a second study, on T cells in Graves' hyperthyroidism and ophthalmopathy. That paper notes: Patients aged 18 to 65 had newly diagnosed hyperthyroidism lasting under 2 months. Expanded thyroid clonotypes (above 0.001) were mostly also found in blood. Prediction of ophthalmopathy progression came a median about 6 months pre-onset.

This rearrangement joins TRBV11-3 to TRBJ1-4; maybe TRBD1 (6 bases). The clonotype comes from a woman aged 25 to 45 with Graves disease. The sample was peripheral blood mononuclear cells (PBMCs), taken at new diagnosis, from a patient treated with antithyroid drugs. The CDR3 sequence: CASSLGGRDPNPLF. For the CDR3, the DNA is TGTGCCAGCAGCTTAGGGGGGCGGGACCCAAACCCCCTTTTT.